This T cell receptor (beta chain) comes out of a study of CD8+CD57+ T cells in acquired aplastic anemia. Study information: About 3 ug was the average amount of DNA from sorted CD4+ and CD8+ cells. An average of about 9.8 million reads for CD4+ cells was obtained from healthy donors.

CDR3 length: 15 residues. V was shortened by 5 bases and J by 0 bases, with 11 bases between the two germline ends. Germline V lookup: CDR1 KGHSH, CDR2 LQKENI. This clonotype has only a few counts. Genomic DNA, serving as template, underwent TCR beta VDJ and CDR3 profiling. TCRdb passed the reads through MiXCR, listing each CDR3 protein once. Among about 71,000 distinct CDR3 sequences, 45% to 60% were seen once, and the ten largest hold about 8.9%. The sample was sorted CD4+, CD8+, or CD8+CD57+ T cells (not recorded which) from PBMCs. The TCR was taken from a human donor in good health, serving as a control. The gene calls are TRBV18 and TRBJ1-3; maybe TRBD1 (6 bases). The CDR3 coding sequence is TGTGCCAGCTCATCTACAGGGCCCTCTGGAAACACCATATATTTT. The encoded protein is CASSSTGPSGNTIYF.